A single sample is the source of the 7 T cell receptor beta chains below, sequenced in a study of cytomegalovirus exposure and HLA in healthy donors. In the PCR, 60 Vbeta and 13 Jbeta primers were used. The data were produced by immunoSEQ multiplex PCR, yet TCRdb's version contains in-frame clones alone and is incomplete. The data contain 90,000 to 150,000 clones, more than 75% of them seen just once; the ten biggest clones take up less than 15%. Input material: PBMCs. The origin of the receptors is a woman aged 40-49 years in good health and CMV-seropositive.

The gene calls are TRBV19 and TRBJ2-7; D is unresolved. The V gene lost 4 bases and the J gene lost 0 bases, with 4 bases spanning the gap. In germline, CDR1 is LNHDA, CDR2 SQIVND (reference sequence). The CDR3 contains 12 residues. The CDR3 DNA follows: TGTGCCAGTAGTACTAGCTCCTACGAGCAGTACTTC. It translates to CASSTSSYEQYF.

The chain couples TRBV30 to TRBJ1-3; 10 bases agree with TRBD1. Trimming removed 8 bases from V and 2 bases from J; junction bases left unmatched: 0. Germline loops: CDR1 GTSNPN, CDR2 SVGIG (reference sequence). The CDR3 spans 12 residues. The CDR3 loop reads CAGTGAGNTIYF. CDR3 sequence (DNA): TGTGCCGGGACAGGGGCTGGAAACACCATATATTTT.

This chain uses TRBV30 with TRBJ1-2; the D gene is possibly TRBD1 (6 bases). The CDR3 runs to 13 residues. The V gene lost 2 bases and the J gene lost 6 bases, with 13 bases spanning the gap. Looked up from germline, CDR1 is GTSNPN and CDR2 is SVGIG (reference sequence). CDR3 nucleotide sequence: TGTGCCTGGAGTAGAAACAGGGTGGATGGCTACACCTTC. This codes for CAWSRNRVDGYTF.

The chain employs TRBV19 and TRBJ1-2, with 10 nucleotides matching TRBD1. The V and J ends lost 8 bases and 7 bases, in that order; junction bases with no gene match: 10. The germline V gene encodes CDR1 LNHDA and CDR2 SQIVND (reference sequence). The CDR3 totals 14 residues. In DNA, the CDR3 is TGTGCCAGTCGATTCAGACAGGGGGCTTTTGGCTACACCTTC. Its translation is CASRFRQGAFGYTF. Full variable domain (outside the CDR3, taken from reference TRBV19 and TRBJ1-2): DGGITQSPKYLFRKEGQNVTLSCEQNLNHDAMYWYRQDPGQGLRLIYYSQIVNDFQKGDIAEGYSVSREKKESFPLTVTSAQKNPTAFYLCASRFRQGAFGYTFGSGTRLTVV.

This clone has a single count. The chain employs TRBV30 and TRBJ1-2, with 7 bases that match TRBD1. In germline, CDR1 is GTSNPN, CDR2 SVGIG (reference sequence). This CDR3 has 13 residues. The V and J ends lost 0 bases and 8 bases, in that order; junction bases with no gene match: 6. Here the CDR3 reads CAWSVQGQTGYTF. The CDR3 DNA reads as TGTGCCTGGAGTGTACAGGGGCAGACCGGCTACACCTTC.

The chain recombines TRBV19 with TRBJ2-2; the match to TRBD2 covers 8 bases. V shed 10 bases, J shed 3 bases, and the junction held 7 bases outside the gene matches. The germline gives CDR1 LNHDA, CDR2 SQIVND (reference sequence). CDR3 length: 14 residues. CDR3 nucleotide sequence: TGTGCCACAACCGGGGGGGCGTACACCGGGGAGCTGTTTTTT. Its translation: CATTGGAYTGELFF.

The chain recombines TRBV7-6 with TRBJ1-3, with TRBD1 identical over 7 bases. Germline values: CDR1 SGHVS, CDR2 FNYEAQ. The CDR3 is 16 amino acids. V lost 1 base and J lost 0; bases outside the gene matches: 3. The CDR3 coding sequence is TGTGCCAGCAGCTTAGGTGGGGACAGCTCTGGAAACACCATATATTTT. This encodes CASSLGGDSSGNTIYF.